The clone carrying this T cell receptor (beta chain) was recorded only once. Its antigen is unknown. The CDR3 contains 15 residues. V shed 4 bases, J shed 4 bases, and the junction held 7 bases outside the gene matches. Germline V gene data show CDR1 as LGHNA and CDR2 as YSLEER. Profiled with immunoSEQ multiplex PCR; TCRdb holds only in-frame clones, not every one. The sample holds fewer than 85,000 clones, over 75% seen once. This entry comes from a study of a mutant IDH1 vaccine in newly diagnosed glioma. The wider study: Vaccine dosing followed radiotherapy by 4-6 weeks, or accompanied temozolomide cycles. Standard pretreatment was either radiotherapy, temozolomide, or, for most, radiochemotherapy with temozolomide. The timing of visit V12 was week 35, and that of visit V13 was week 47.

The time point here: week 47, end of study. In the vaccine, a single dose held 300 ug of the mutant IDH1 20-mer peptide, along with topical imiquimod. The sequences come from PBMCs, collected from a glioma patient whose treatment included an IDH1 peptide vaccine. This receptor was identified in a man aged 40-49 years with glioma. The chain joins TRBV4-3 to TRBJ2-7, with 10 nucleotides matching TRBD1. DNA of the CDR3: TGCGCCAGCAGCCTTACCGGGACAGGGGTTTACGAGCAGTACTTC. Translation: CASSLTGTGVYEQYF.